This paragraph covers one TCR beta chain sequence. Per the study methods: Estimation of nucleated cell counts relied on the amplification of reference gene primers. Sequencing was performed with immunoSEQ multiplex PCR; in TCRdb, only in-frame clones are kept and a portion is missing. V, J and clone size derive from that table, while D and trimming were established from the DNA sequence. The sample shows 7,500 to 10,000 clones, about 86% of them seen only once. This record comes from a study of blood T cell repertoires in COVID-19. Study as a whole: T cells, B-cell-depleted T cells, or PBMCs supplied cDNA or gDNA.

What was sequenced was peripheral blood. The sequence derives from a woman aged 45 to 65 with active or convalescent COVID-19.

CDR3 DNA: TGTGCCAGCAGCTTAACCCAGGTCTCTGGAAACACCATATATTTT. It yields the protein CASSLTQVSGNTIYF. The rearrangement uses TRBV11-3 and TRBJ1-3, with D unclear. V was clipped by 2 bases and J by 0 bases, with 8 bases between them. CDR3 length: 15 residues. Germline CDR1 SGHNT, CDR2 YENEEA.